A single sample gave rise to the 8 T cell receptor beta chains below, sequenced in a study of cytomegalovirus exposure and HLA in healthy donors. Primers: 60 Vbeta forward and 13 Jbeta reverse. Generated by immunoSEQ multiplex PCR, the TCRdb table keeps only in-frame clones and is missing some. Of about 110,000 clones in the sample, about three quarters were seen once. Sequencing was done on a sample of PBMCs. The receptors come from a man younger than 45 in good health and CMV-seronegative.

The chain has TRBV9 and TRBJ2-1; 9 bases fit TRBD2. The length of the CDR3 is 16 residues. Germline loops: CDR1 SGDLS, CDR2 YYNGEE. V lost 4 bases, J lost 1 base, and 6 bases stayed unmatched. The CDR3 DNA reads TGTGCCAGCAGCCCCCAGCGGGGGGTATCCTACAATGAGCAGTTCTTC. The encoded protein is CASSPQRGVSYNEQFF.

V usage is TRBV29-1 and J usage is TRBJ2-7, with D unclear. CDR1 is SQVTM and CDR2 is ANQGSEA in the germline V gene. The CDR3 covers 15 residues. Trimming stripped 4 bases from V and 4 bases from J, with 20 bases between. The CDR3 nucleotides read TGCAGCGTTGTAATCCCGGGTAGCCATCAATACGAGCAGTACTTC. This codes for CSVVIPGSHQYEQYF.

V is TRBV4-2 and J is TRBJ2-3, with TRBD2 matching 9 bases. After removal of 7 bases from V and 7 bases from J, the junction contained 9 bases not matched to a gene. The V gene's germline CDR1 is LGHNA and CDR2 YNFKEQ. The CDR3 runs 14 residues. Written as DNA, the CDR3 is TGTGCCAGCACCTCCGGGACTAGCTTGAATACGCAGTATTTT. It specifies CASTSGTSLNTQYF.

The genes are TRBV28 and TRBJ2-7, with 8 bases matching TRBD1. From germline, CDR1 is MDHEN and CDR2 SYDVKM. Trimming took 5 bases from V and 8 from J; bases not matched to a gene: 14. CDR3 size: 15 residues. In DNA, the CDR3 is TGTGCCAGCAGTGATGGACAGGGCACCCTTAATCAGCAGTACTTC. Residues: CASSDGQGTLNQQYF.

The V call is TRBV21-1, the J call TRBJ1-2. TRBV21-1 is designated a pseudogene. The CDR3 is 17 amino acids. CDR3 sequence (DNA): TGTGCCAGCAGCTCGGGGAGTTTTTGGTCTAAATCCTATGGCTACACCTTC. Encoded protein: CASSSGSFWSKSYGYTF.

The chain is built from TRBV29-1 and TRBJ2-7, with D possibly TRBD1 on 6 matching bases. The CDR3 extends over 12 amino acids. Between the trimmed V and J ends, which lost 2 bases and 9 bases, there was a span of 14 bases. Per the germline V gene, CDR1 is SQVTM and CDR2 is ANQGSEA. This chain's CDR3 is CSVETVGRGQYF. Here the CDR3 DNA reads TGCAGCGTTGAAACGGTGGGCAGGGGGCAGTACTTC.

This chain links TRBV29-1 with TRBJ1-1, with D hard to call. V was clipped by 1 base and J by 3 bases, with 12 bases between them. This CDR3 contains 14 residues. Germline-derived CDR1 and CDR2 are SQVTM and ANQGSEA. CDR3 loop: CSVEAQKWDTEAFF. CDR3 DNA sequence: TGCAGCGTTGAAGCACAGAAGTGGGACACTGAAGCTTTCTTT.

This chain joins TRBV7-3 and TRBJ2-2; D possibly corresponds to TRBD2 (6 bases). The CDR3 covers 16 residues. V lost 1 base and J lost 2, with 11 bases in between. Per germline, CDR1 SGHTA and CDR2 FQGTGA. DNA for the CDR3: TGTGCCAGCAGCTTAATGGGGCGGGGAAACACCGGGGAGCTGTTTTTT. Protein sequence: CASSLMGRGNTGELFF.